This T cell receptor (beta chain) was sequenced in a study of CD8 T cells in ankylosing spondylitis. Findings and caveats of the study: Both synovial fluid and blood in reactive arthritis had previously been reported to carry some motif variants. A motif in TCR beta, a set of roughly eight highly homologous variants, appeared characteristic of ankylosing spondylitis blood. Within peripheral blood, clones linked to disease were CD8+ and relatively rare.

This CDR3 has 13 residues. Trimming removed 8 bases at V and 4 bases at J, with 15 bases between. The germline V gene encodes CDR1 MNHNS and CDR2 SASEGT. In TCRdb, the 5' RACE reads were re-called with MiXCR into one record per CDR3 protein. The sample has some 240,000 distinct CDR3 sequences, around 7.9% seen once; the top ten hold approximately 14%. About this clonotype itself: Its antigen is unknown.

The chain employs TRBV6-1 and TRBJ2-7; D is unclear. Material: blood, either unsorted or a sorted T cell fraction (not recorded which). This sequence was found in a male donor with ankylosing spondylitis. CDR3 sequence: CASCPALMYEQYF. CDR3 DNA: TGTGCCAGCTGTCCAGCCCTAATGTACGAGCAGTACTTC.